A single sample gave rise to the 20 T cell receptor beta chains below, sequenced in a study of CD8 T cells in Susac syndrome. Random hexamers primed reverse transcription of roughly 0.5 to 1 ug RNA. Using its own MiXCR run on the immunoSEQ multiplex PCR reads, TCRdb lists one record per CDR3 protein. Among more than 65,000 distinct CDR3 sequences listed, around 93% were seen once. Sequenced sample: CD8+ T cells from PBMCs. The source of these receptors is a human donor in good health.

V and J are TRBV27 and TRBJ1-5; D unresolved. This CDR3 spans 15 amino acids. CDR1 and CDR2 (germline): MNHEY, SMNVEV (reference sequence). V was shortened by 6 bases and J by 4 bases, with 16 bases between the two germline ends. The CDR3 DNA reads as TGTGCCAGCAGGAACACTTCAGGTGAGAATCAGCCCCAGCATTTT. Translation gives CASRNTSGENQPQHF.

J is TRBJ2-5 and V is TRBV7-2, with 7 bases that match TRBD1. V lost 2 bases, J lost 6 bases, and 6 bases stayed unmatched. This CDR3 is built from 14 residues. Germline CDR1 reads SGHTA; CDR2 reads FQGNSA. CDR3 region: CASSLNTGEQTQYF. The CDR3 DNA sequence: TGTGCCAGCAGCTTAAACACAGGGGAACAGACCCAGTACTTC.

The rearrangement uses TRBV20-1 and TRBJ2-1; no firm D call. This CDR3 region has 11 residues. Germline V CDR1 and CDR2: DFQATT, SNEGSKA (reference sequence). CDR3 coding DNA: TGCACCGAGGTGGCCTACAATGAGCAGTTCTTC. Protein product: CTEVAYNEQFF.

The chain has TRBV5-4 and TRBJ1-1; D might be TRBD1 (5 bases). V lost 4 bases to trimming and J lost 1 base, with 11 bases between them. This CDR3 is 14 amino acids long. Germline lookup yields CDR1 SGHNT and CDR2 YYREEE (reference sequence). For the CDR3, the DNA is TGTGCCAGCAGCCTTGTGGGGGAGAACACTGAAGCTTTCTTT. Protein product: CASSLVGENTEAFF.

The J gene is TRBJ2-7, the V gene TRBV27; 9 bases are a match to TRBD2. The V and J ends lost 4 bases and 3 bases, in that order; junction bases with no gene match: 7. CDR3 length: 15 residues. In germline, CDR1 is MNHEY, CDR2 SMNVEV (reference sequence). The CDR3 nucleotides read TGTGCCAGCAGTTATAGCGGGGGACAATTCTACGAGCAGTACTTC. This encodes CASSYSGGQFYEQYF.

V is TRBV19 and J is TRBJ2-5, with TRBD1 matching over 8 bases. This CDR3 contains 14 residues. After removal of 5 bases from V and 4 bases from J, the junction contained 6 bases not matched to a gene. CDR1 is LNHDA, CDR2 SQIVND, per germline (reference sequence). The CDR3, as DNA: TGTGCCAGTAGTCGGGCAGGGGGCTCAGAGACCCAGTACTTC. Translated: CASSRAGGSETQYF.

This CDR3 reads CASSYSTSEYTDTQYF. CDR3 bases: TGTGCCAGCAGTTACTCCACTAGCGAGTACACAGATACGCAGTATTTT. This chain joins TRBV6-5 and TRBJ2-3; 7 bases line up with TRBD2. This CDR3 comprises 16 residues. V was pared by 0 bases and J by 2 bases, with 5 bases of the junction left unmatched. CDR1 MNHEY and CDR2 SVGAGI come from the germline V gene.

The CDR3 DNA is TGTGCCAGCAGTTACTGGACAGGGGGCGCAGATACGCAGTATTTT. This sequence encodes CASSYWTGGADTQYF. This sequence joins TRBV6-2 or TRBV6-3 and TRBJ2-3, with 11 positions matching TRBD1. Per the germline V gene, CDR1 is MNHEY and CDR2 is SVGEGT. Trimming cost V 1 base and J 4 bases; bases outside gene matches: 1. This CDR3 contains 15 residues.

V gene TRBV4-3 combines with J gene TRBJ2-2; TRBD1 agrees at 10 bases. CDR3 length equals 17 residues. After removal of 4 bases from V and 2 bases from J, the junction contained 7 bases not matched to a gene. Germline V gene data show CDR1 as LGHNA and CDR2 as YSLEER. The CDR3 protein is CASSPSRTGGNTGELFF. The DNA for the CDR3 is TGCGCCAGCAGCCCGAGTCGGACAGGGGGAAACACCGGGGAGCTGTTTTTT.

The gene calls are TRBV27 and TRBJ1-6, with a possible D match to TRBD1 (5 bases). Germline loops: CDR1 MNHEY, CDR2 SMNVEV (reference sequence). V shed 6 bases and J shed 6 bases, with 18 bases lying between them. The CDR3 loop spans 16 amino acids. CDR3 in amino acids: CASRPLQGPLNSPLHF. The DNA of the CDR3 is TGTGCCAGCAGACCCCTTCAGGGTCCGCTTAATTCACCCCTCCACTTT.

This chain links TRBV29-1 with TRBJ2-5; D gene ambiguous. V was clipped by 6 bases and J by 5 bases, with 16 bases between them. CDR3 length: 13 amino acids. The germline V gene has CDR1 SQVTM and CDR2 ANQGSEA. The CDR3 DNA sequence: TGCAGCGTCAGCATATCCGGTATGGAGACCCAGTACTTC. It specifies CSVSISGMETQYF.

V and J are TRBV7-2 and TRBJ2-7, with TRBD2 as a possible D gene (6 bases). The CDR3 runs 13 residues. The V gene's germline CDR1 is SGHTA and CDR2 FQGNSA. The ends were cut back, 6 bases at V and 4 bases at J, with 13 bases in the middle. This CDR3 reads CASRSGTSYEQYV. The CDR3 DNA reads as TGTGCCAGCAGATCGGGGACTTCTTACGAGCAGTACGTC.

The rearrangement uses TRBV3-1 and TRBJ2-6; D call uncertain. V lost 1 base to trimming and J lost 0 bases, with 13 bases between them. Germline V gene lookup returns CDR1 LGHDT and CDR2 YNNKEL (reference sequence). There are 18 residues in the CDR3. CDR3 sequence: CASSQAIRNSSGANVLTF. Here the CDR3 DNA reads TGTGCCAGCAGCCAAGCCATACGGAACAGCTCTGGGGCCAACGTCCTGACTTTC.

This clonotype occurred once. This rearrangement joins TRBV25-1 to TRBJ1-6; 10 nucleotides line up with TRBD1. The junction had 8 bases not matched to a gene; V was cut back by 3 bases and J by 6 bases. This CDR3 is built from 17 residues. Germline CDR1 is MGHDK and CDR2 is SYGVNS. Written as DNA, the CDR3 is TGTGCCAGCAGTGACTTAGAGGGGACAGGGGTTAATTCACCCCTCCACTTT. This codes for CASSDLEGTGVNSPLHF.

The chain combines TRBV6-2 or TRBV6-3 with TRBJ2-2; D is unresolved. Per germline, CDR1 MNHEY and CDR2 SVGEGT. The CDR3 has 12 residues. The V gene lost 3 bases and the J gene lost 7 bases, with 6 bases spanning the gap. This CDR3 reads CASSYLGGELFF. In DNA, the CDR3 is TGTGCCAGCAGTTATCTAGGCGGGGAGCTGTTTTTT.

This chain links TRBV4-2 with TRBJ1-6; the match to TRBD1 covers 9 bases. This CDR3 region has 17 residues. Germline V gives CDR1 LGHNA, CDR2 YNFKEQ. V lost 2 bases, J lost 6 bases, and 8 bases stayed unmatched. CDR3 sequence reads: CASSQLLQGASNSPLHF. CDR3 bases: TGTGCCAGCAGCCAACTCTTACAGGGGGCGAGTAATTCACCCCTCCACTTT.

The CDR3 DNA reads TGTGCCAGCAGCCAAGACACTTACTACGAGCAGTACTTC. As protein: CASSQDTYYEQYF. V and J are TRBV3-1 and TRBJ2-7; D gene ambiguous. The CDR3 sequence is 13 residues long. V lost 0 bases, J lost 3 bases, and 6 bases lay in between. Germline CDR1 and CDR2: LGHDT and YNNKEL (reference sequence).

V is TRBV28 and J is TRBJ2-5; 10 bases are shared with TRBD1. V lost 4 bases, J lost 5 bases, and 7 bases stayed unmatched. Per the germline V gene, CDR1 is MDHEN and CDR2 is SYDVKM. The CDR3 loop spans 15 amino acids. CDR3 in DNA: TGTGCCAGCAGTTCAGGGACAGGGGAGGATGAGACCCAGTACTTC. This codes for CASSSGTGEDETQYF.

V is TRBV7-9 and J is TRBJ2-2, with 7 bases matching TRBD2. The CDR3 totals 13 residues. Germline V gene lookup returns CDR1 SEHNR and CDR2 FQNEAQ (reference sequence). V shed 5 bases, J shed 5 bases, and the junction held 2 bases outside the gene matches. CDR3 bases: TGTGCCAGCAGCCCACTAGCGACCGGGGAGCTGTTTTTT. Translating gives CASSPLATGELFF.

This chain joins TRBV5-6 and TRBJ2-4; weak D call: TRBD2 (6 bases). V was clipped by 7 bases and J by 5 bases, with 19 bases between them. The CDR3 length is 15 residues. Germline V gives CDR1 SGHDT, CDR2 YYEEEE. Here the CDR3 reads CASFSGEADQNIQYF. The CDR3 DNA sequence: TGTGCCAGCTTTTCGGGGGAGGCCGACCAAAACATTCAGTACTTC.